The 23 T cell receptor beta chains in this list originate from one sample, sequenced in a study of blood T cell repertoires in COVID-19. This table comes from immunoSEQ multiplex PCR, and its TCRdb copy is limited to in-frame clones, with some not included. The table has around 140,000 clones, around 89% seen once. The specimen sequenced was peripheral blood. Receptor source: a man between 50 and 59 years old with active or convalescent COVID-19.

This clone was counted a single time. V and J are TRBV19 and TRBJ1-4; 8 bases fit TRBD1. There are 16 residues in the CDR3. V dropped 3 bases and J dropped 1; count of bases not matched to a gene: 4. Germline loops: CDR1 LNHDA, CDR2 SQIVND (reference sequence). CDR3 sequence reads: CASSIPGGETNEKLFF. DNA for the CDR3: TGTGCCAGTAGTATTCCAGGGGGCGAAACTAATGAAAAACTGTTTTTT.

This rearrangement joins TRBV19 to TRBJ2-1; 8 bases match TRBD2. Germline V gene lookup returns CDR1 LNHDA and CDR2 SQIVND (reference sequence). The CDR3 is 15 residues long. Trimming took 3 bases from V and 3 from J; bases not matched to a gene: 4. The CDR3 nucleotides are TGTGCCAGTAGTATCTTAGCGGGGAACTACAATGAGCAGTTCTTC. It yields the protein CASSILAGNYNEQFF.

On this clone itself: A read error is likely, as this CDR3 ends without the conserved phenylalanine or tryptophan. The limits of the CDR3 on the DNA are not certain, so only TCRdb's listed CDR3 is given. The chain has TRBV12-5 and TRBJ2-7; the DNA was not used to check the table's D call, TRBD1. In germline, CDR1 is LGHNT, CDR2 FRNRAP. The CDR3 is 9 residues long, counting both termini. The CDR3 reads CASDPSDSS.

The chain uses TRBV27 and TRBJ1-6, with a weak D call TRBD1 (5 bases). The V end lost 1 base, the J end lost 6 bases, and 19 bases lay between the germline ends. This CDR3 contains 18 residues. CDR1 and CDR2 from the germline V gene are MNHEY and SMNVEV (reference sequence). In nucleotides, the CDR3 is TGTGCCAGCAGTTTATTTCGGGGGGACCCCGTTCCTAATTCACCCCTCCACTTT. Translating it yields CASSLFRGDPVPNSPLHF.

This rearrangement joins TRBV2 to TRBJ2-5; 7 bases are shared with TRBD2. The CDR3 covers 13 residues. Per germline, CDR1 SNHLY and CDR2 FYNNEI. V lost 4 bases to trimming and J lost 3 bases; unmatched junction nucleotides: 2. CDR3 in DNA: TGTGCCAGCAGTGTACTAGCGAAAGAGACCCAGTACTTC. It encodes CASSVLAKETQYF. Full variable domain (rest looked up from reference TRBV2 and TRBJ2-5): EPEVTQTPSHQVTQMGQEVILRCVPISNHLYFYWYRQILGQKVEFLVSFYNNEISEKSEIFDDQFSVERPDGSNFTLKIRSTKLEDSAMYFCASSVLAKETQYFGPGTRLLVL.

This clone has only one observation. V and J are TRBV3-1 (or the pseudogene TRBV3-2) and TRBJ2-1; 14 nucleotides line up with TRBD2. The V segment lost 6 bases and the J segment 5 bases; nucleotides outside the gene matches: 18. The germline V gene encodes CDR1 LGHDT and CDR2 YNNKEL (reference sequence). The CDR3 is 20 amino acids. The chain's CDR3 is CASRHEAGTSGSLRDNEQFF. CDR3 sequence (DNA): TGTGCCAGCAGACACGAAGCAGGGACTAGCGGGAGTCTCCGGGACAATGAGCAGTTCTTC.

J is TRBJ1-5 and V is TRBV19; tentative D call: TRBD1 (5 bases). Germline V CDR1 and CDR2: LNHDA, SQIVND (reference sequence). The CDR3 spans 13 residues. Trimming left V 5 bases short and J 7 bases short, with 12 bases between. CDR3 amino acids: CASSLGGSQPQHF. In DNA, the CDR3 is TGTGCCAGTAGTCTGGGGGGAAGCCAGCCCCAGCATTTT.

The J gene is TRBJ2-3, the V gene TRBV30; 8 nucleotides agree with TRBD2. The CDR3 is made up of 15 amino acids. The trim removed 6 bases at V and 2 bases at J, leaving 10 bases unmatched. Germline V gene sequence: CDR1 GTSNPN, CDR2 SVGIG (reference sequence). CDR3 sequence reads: CACTTGGAYTDTQYF. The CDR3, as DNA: TGTGCCTGCACCACCGGGGGGGCGTACACAGATACGCAGTATTTT.

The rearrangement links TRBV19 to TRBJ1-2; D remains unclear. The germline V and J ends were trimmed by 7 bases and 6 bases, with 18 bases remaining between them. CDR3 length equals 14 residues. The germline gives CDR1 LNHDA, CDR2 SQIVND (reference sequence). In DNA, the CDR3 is TGTGCCAGTACCACCGGGATCTTACCTCATGGCTACACCTTC. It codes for CASTTGILPHGYTF.

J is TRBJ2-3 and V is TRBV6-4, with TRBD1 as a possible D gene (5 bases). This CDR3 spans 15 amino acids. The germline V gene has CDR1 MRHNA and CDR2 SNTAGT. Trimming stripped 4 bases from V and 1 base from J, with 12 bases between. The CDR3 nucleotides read TGTGCCAGCAGTGTCTCCAGGGCTGGCACAGATACGCAGTATTTT. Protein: CASSVSRAGTDTQYF.

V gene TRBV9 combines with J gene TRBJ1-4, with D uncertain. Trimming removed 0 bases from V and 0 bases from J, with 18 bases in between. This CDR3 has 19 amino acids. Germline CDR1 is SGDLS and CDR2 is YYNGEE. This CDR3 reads CASSVGLDTKYATNEKLFF. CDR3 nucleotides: TGTGCCAGCAGCGTAGGCCTCGACACAAAATATGCAACTAATGAAAAACTGTTTTTT.

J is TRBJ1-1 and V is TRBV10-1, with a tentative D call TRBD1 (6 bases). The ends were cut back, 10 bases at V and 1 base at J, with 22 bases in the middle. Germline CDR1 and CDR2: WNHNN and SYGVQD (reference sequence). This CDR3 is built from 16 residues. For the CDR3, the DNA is TGCGCCACCATTAGAGCGGACAGTGCTTCGAACACTGAAGCTTTCTTT. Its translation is CATIRADSASNTEAFF.

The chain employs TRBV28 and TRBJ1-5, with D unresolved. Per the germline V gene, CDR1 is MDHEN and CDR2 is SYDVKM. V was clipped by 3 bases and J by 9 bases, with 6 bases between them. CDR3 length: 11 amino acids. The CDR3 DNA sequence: TGTGCCAGCAGTTTCACCAGGCCCCAGCATTTT. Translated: CASSFTRPQHF.

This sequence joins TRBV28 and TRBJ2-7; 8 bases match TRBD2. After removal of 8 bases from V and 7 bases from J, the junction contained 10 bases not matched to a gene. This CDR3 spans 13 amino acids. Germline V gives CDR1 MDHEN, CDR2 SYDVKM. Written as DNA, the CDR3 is TGTGCCAGCCTATCCGGGACTAGTAATGAGCAGTACTTC. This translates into CASLSGTSNEQYF.

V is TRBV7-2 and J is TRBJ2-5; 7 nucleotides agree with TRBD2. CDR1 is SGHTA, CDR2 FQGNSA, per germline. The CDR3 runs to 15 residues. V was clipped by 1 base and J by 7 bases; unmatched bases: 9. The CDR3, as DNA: TGTGCCAGCAGCTTAGAAGCGGGAACCTTTGGGACCCAGTACTTC. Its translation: CASSLEAGTFGTQYF.

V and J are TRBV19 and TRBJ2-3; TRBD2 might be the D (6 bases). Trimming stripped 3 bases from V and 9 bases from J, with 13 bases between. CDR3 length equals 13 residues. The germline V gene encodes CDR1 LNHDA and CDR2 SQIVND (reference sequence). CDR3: CASSIGGFDTQYF. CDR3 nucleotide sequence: TGTGCCAGTAGTATCGGAGGGTTTGACACGCAGTATTTT.

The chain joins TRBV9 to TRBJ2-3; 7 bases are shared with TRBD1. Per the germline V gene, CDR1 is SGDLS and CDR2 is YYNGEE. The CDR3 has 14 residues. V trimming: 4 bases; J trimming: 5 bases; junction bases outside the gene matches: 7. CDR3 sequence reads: CASSKTGLVDTQYF. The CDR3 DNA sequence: TGTGCCAGCAGCAAGACAGGGTTAGTAGATACGCAGTATTTT. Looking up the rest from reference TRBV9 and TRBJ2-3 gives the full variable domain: DSGVTQTPKHLITATGQRVTLRCSPRSGDLSVYWYQQSLDQGLQFLIQYYNGEERAKGNILERFSAQQFPDLHSELNLSSLELGDSALYFCASSKTGLVDTQYFGPGTRLTVL.

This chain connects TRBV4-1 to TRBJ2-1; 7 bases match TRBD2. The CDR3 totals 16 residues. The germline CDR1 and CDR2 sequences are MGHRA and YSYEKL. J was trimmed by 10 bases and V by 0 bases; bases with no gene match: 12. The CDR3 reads CASSQEGAGELLEQFF. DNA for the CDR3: TGCGCCAGCAGCCAAGAAGGTGCGGGAGAGCTTTTGGAGCAGTTCTTC.

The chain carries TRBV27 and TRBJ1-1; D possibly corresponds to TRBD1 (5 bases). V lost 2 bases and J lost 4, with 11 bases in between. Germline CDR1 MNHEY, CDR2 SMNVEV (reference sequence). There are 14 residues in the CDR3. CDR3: CASSLVGAATEAFF. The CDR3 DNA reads TGTGCCAGCAGTTTAGTTGGGGCAGCCACTGAAGCTTTCTTT.

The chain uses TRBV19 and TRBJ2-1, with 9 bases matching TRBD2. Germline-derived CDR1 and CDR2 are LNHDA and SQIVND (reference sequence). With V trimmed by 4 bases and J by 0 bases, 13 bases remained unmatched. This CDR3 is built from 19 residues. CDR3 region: CASSTYTSPSGASYNEQFF. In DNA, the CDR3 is TGTGCCAGTAGTACATACACGTCCCCTAGCGGGGCCTCCTACAATGAGCAGTTCTTC.

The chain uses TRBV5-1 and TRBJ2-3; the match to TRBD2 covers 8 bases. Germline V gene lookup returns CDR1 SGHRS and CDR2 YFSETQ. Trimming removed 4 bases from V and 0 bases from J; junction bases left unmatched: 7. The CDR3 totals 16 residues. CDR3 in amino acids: CASSPKLAVSTDTQYF. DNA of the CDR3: TGCGCCAGCAGCCCGAAACTAGCGGTTAGCACAGATACGCAGTATTTT.

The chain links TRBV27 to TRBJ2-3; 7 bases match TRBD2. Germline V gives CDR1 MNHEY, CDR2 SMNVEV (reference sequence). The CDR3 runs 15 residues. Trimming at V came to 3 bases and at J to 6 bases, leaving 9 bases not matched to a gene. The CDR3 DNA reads TGTGCCAGCAGTTTGTTCCGGGGGGATATGGATACGCAGTATTTT. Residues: CASSLFRGDMDTQYF.

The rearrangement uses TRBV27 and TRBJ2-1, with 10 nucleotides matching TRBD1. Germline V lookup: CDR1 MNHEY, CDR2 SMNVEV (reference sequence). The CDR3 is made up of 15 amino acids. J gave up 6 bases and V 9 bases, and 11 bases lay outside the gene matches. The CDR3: CASGRGTGVSNEQFF. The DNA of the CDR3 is TGTGCCAGTGGTAGGGGGACAGGGGTCAGCAATGAGCAGTTCTTC.